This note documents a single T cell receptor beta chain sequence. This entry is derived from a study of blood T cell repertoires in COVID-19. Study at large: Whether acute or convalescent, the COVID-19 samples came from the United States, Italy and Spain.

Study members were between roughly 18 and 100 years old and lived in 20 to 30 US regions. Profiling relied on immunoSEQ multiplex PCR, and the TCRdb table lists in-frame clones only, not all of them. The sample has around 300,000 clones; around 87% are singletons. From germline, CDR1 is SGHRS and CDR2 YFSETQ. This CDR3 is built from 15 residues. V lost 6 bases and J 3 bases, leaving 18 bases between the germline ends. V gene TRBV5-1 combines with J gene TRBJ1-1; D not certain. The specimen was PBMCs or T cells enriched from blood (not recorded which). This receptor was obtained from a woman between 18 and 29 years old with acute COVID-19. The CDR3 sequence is CASKESLGRYTEAFF. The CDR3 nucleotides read TGCGCCAGCAAAGAGTCACTTGGGAGGTACACTGAAGCTTTCTTT.